This is a list of T cell receptor beta chains from one sample in a study of blood T cell repertoires in COVID-19. Only in-frame clones appear in the TCRdb table, and some are missing; sequencing was by immunoSEQ multiplex PCR. The sample contains some 70,000 clones, more than 75% of which appear only once. The material sequenced was peripheral blood. The receptor set was obtained from a woman in her seventies with acute or convalescent COVID-19. Both conserved end residues are part of each CDR3. D genes are given only for firm matches. Clone size, where shown, is once, few, many, or a class for clones that have expanded.

clone_size | j_call | d_call | v_call | cdr3_aa | cdr3_nt
- | TRBJ2-1 | - | TRBV28 | CASSSVGPYNEQFF | TGTGCCAGCAGTTCGGTGGGCCCCTACAATGAGCAGTTCTTC
- | TRBJ2-2 | TRBD1 | TRBV18 | CASSPKGQVEPGELFF | TGTGCCAGCTCACCAAAAGGACAGGTAGAGCCCGGGGAGCTGTTTTTT
- | TRBJ1-1 | - | TRBV7-8 | CASSSTRAGEAFF | TGTGCCAGCAGCTCAACGAGGGCGGGTGAAGCTTTCTTT
- | TRBJ2-7 | TRBD2 | TRBV7-3 | CASSNGLARGEQYF | TGTGCCAGCAGCAATGGACTAGCGCGGGGTGAGCAGTACTTC
once | TRBJ2-3 | TRBD2 | TRBV15 | CATSRAFPGISGRDSADTQYF | TGTGCCACCAGCAGAGCTTTCCCCGGGATTAGCGGGAGGGATAGCGCAGATACGCAGTATTTT
- | TRBJ2-5 | - | TRBV5-1 | CASSLVGDQETQYF | TGCGCCAGCAGCTTAGTAGGGGACCAAGAGACCCAGTACTTC
- | TRBJ2-3 | TRBD2 | TRBV7-9 | CASSWTSGSSSTDTQYF | TGTGCCAGCAGTTGGACTAGCGGATCTTCTAGCACAGATACGCAGTATTTT
- | TRBJ2-3 | TRBD2 | TRBV9 | CASSVAGLAGTDTQYF | TGTGCCAGCAGCGTTGCAGGACTAGCGGGGACAGATACGCAGTATTTT
- | TRBJ1-6 | - | TRBV7-9 | CASSTQDGLNSPLHF | TGTGCCAGCAGCACCCAGGATGGGCTTAATTCACCCCTCCACTTT
few | TRBJ2-5 | TRBD2 | TRBV4-3 | CASSQGLAGELETQYF | TGCGCCAGCAGCCAAGGGCTAGCGGGGGAGTTGGAGACCCAGTACTTC
- | TRBJ2-2 | - | TRBV3-1/TRBV3-2 | CASSRDSNTGELFF | TGTGCCAGCAGCCGGGACTCGAACACCGGGGAGCTGTTTTTT
- | TRBJ2-1 | TRBD2 | TRBV7-6 | CASSFGGGFSHNEQFF | TGTGCCAGCAGCTTCGGGGGGGGATTCTCCCACAATGAGCAGTTCTTC
- | TRBJ2-2 | - | TRBV19 | CASKVATNTGELFF | TGTGCCAGTAAGGTAGCGACGAACACCGGGGAGCTGTTTTTT
- | TRBJ1-1 | TRBD1 | TRBV19 | CASKEQGATEAFF | TGTGCCAGTAAAGAACAGGGGGCGACTGAAGCTTTCTTT
- | TRBJ2-3 | TRBD1 | TRBV6-5 | CASRRQGASTDTQYF | TGTGCCAGCAGAAGGCAGGGGGCAAGCACAGATACGCAGTATTTT
- | TRBJ2-1 | - | TRBV3-1/TRBV3-2 | CASSQVVRNEQFF | TGTGCCAGCAGCCAAGTAGTGAGAAATGAGCAGTTCTTC
few | TRBJ2-7 | - | TRBV7-2 | CASSSISPGLDEQYF | TGTGCCAGCAGCTCCATTTCACCGGGACTCGACGAGCAGTACTTC
few | TRBJ2-6 | - | TRBV27 | CASRIHGTPWSASGANVLTF | TGTGCCAGCAGGATCCACGGGACACCATGGTCCGCCTCTGGGGCCAACGTCCTGACTTTC
few | TRBJ1-2 | TRBD1 | TRBV6-1 | CASSGSTGGSRDGYTF | TGTGCCAGCAGTGGGTCTACAGGGGGCTCCCGGGATGGCTACACCTTC
- | TRBJ1-1 | TRBD1 | TRBV3-1/TRBV3-2 | CASSQDIPGTVMNTEAFF | TGTGCCAGCAGCCAAGATATTCCCGGGACAGTTATGAACACTGAAGCTTTCTTT
- | TRBJ2-1 | TRBD1 | TRBV10-3 | CATGTGPNEQFF | TGTGCCACGGGGACAGGGCCTAATGAGCAGTTCTTC
few | TRBJ2-7 | - | TRBV7-9 | CASSRGSYEQYF | TGTGCCAGCAGCCGAGGGAGCTACGAGCAGTACTTC
once | TRBJ1-2 | TRBD1 | TRBV19 | CASSIGTVMLDGYTF | TGTGCCAGTAGTATCGGGACAGTGATGTTGGATGGCTACACCTTC
- | TRBJ2-5 | - | TRBV9 | CASSVGYGPETQYF | TGTGCCAGCAGCGTAGGTTACGGTCCAGAGACCCAGTACTTC
few | TRBJ2-7 | - | TRBV7-2 | CASSLTRLAGRGEQYF | TGTGCCAGCAGCTTAACCCGACTGGCGGGGCGGGGCGAGCAGTACTTC